This T cell receptor (beta chain) originates from a study of CD8+ T cells in alopecia areata. Lesional scalp tissue (obtained by punch biopsy) and peripheral blood were collected from alopecia areata patients. Extraction of RNA preceded its reverse transcription into cDNA, which served as the sequencing template. The protocol was immunoSEQ multiplex PCR, while the TCRdb copy is restricted to in-frame clones and leaves out a portion. Of 95,000 to 120,000 clones in the sample, under 60% were seen once. V was clipped by 2 bases and J by 3 bases, with 8 bases between them. Looked up from germline, CDR1 is SEHNR and CDR2 is FQNEAQ (reference sequence). CDR3 length equals 14 residues.

The sequenced sample consisted of NKG2D-low CD8+ T cells sorted from blood. This TCR derives from a human donor with alopecia areata. The chain is built from TRBV7-9 and TRBJ1-5; a possible D gene is TRBD1 (5 bases). CDR3 in amino acids: CASSLTGLNQPQHF. In DNA, the CDR3 is TGTGCCAGCAGCTTAACAGGTCTCAATCAGCCCCAGCATTTT.